The clone carrying this T cell receptor beta chain was detected only a few times. Its antigen is undetermined. CDR1 is SQVTM and CDR2 is ANQGSEA in the germline V gene. The V gene end was trimmed by 7 bases and the J gene end by 10 bases; junction bases not matched to a gene: 13. The CDR3 loop spans 13 amino acids. The data were obtained in a study of early T cells in non-severe SARS-CoV-2 infection. Study summary: From unsorted whole blood, bulk RNA was sequenced, and the chains remained unpaired. Whole-study findings and limits: CD4 and private specificities were missed by VDJdb matching, which favored anti-spike CD8 responses.

In the library, individual cDNA molecules carried attached unique molecular identifiers. TCRdb reanalysed the 5' RACE reads using MiXCR and keeps one entry per CDR3 protein. The sample includes 45,000 to 55,000 distinct CDR3 sequences, around 6.5% seen only once; the top ten take about 3%. This clonotype was sampled from an adult who was a healthcare worker with PCR-confirmed SARS-CoV-2 infection or an uninfected control (not recorded which). The material sequenced was whole blood, taken at baseline. The V call is TRBV29-1, the J call TRBJ2-7; TRBD1 aligns across 10 bases. CDR3 nucleotides: TGCAGCGCTGATTCCGGGACAGGGGTTTTTCAGTACTTC. Translated, it gives CSADSGTGVFQYF.